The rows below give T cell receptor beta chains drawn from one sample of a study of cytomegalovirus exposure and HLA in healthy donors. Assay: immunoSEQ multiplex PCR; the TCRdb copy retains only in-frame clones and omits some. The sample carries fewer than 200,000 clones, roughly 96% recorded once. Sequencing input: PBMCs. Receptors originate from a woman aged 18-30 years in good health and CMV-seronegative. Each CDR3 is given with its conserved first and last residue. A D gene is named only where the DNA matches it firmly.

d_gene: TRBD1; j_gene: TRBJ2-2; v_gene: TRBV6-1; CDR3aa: CASAPQGAPTGELFF; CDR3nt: TGTGCCAGCGCCCCCCAGGGGGCGCCCACCGGGGAGCTGTTTTTT
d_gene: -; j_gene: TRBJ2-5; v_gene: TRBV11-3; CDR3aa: CASSPLTQYF; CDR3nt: TGTGCCAGCAGCCCCTTGACCCAGTACTTC
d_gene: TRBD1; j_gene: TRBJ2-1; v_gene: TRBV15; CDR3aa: CATSMATGSYNEQFF; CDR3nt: TGTGCCACCAGCATGGCGACAGGGAGCTACAATGAGCAGTTCTTC
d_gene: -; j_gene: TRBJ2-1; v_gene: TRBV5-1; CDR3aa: CASSLGGEYNEQFF; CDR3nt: TGCGCCAGCAGCTTAGGGGGGGAATACAATGAGCAGTTCTTC
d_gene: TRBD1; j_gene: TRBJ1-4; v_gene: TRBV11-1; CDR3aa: CASSRDRLSEKLFF; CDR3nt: TGTGCCAGCAGCCGGGACAGGTTGTCTGAAAAACTGTTTTTT
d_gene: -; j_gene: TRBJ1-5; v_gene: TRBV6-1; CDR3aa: CASTEGGWSNQPQHF; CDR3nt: TGTGCCAGCACTGAGGGAGGATGGAGCAATCAGCCCCAGCATTTT
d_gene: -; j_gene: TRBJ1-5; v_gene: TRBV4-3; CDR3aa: CASSQDRFSNQPQHF; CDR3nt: TGCGCCAGCAGCCAAGACAGGTTTAGCAATCAGCCCCAGCATTTT
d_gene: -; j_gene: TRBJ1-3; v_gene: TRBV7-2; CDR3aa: CASSLTGGTSGNTIYF; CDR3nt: TGTGCCAGCAGCCTCACGGGGGGGACTTCTGGAAACACCATATATTTT
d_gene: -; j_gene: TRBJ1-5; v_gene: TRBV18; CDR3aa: CASAPVGSSNQPQHF; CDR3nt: TGTGCCAGTGCCCCCGTGGGCTCGAGCAATCAGCCCCAGCATTTT
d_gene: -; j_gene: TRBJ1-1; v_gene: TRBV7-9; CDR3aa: CASSSGVNTEAFF; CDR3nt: TGTGCCAGCAGCTCCGGGGTGAACACTGAAGCTTTCTTT
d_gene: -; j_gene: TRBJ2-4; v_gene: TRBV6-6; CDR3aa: CASSPDRLAKNIQYF; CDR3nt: TGTGCCAGCAGTCCGGACAGACTAGCCAAAAACATTCAGTACTTC
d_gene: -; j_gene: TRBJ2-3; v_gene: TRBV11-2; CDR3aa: CASSSDSREPKPATDTQYF; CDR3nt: TGTGCCAGCAGCTCGGACTCTAGGGAGCCAAAACCGGCGACAGATACGCAGTATTTT
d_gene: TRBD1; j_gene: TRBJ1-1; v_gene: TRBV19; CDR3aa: CASSISGGVNTEAFF; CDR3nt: TGTGCCAGTAGTATATCAGGGGGCGTGAACACTGAAGCTTTCTTT
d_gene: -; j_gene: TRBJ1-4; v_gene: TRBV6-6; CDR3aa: CASSRQATNEKLFF; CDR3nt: TGTGCCAGCAGCCGACAGGCAACTAATGAAAAACTGTTTTTT
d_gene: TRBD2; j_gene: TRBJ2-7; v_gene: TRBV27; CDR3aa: CASSPGLAGGPNAYEQYF; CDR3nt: TGTGCCAGCAGTCCGGGACTAGCGGGGGGCCCTAATGCCTACGAGCAGTACTTC
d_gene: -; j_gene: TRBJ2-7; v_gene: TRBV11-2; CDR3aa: CASSLSRATGSEQYF; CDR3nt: TGTGCCAGCAGCCTAAGCCGGGCCACAGGTTCCGAGCAGTACTTC
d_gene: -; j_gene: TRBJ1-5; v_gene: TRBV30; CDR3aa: CAWTARADQPQHF; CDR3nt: TGTGCCTGGACGGCCAGGGCGGATCAGCCCCAGCATTTT